These 17 T cell receptor beta chains share one sample of origin, sequenced in a study of T cells in Graves' hyperthyroidism and ophthalmopathy. There were TCR beta CDR3 regions amplified from RNA transcripts. Initially, a first-round RT-PCR of the TCR CDR3 employed the HTBI primer set. Each CDR3 protein gets one entry after TCRdb re-called the multiplex PCR reads with MiXCR. The table lists hundreds of thousands of distinct CDR3 sequences, around a fifth of them singletons. Material: blood. These receptors were taken from a man aged 50-59 years with Graves' ophthalmopathy.

The genes are TRBV12-3 or TRBV12-4 and TRBJ1-2; tentative D call: TRBD1 (5 bases). This CDR3 region has 13 residues. The V end was cut by 5 bases, the J end by 6 bases, with 13 bases between. The CDR3 nucleotides are TGTGCCAGCAGTACGGCCTGGGGACATGGCTACACCTTC. Protein: CASSTAWGHGYTF.

This clonotype came up many times. Here the CDR3 reads CSVGAGLGNEQFF. The CDR3 nucleotides read TGCAGCGTTGGAGCGGGGTTAGGCAATGAGCAGTTCTTC. The rearrangement links TRBV29-1 to TRBJ2-1; TRBD2 agrees at 7 bases. Trimming took 4 bases from V and 6 from J; bases not matched to a gene: 6. Germline lookup yields CDR1 SQVTM and CDR2 ANQGSEA. This CDR3 is 13 amino acids long.

The chain carries TRBV5-5 and TRBJ2-2; a possible D gene is TRBD1 (6 bases). In germline, CDR1 is SGHKS, CDR2 YYEKEE (reference sequence). CDR3 length: 15 amino acids. Trimming removed 4 bases at V and 4 bases at J, with 14 bases between. DNA of the CDR3: TGTGCCAGCAGCCCTGACAGGCTCCTCACCGGGGAGCTGTTTTTT. As protein: CASSPDRLLTGELFF.

This clonotype was picked up many times. This CDR3 reads CAWSNIGGTEAFF. CDR3 nucleotide sequence: TGTGCCTGGAGTAACATAGGGGGCACTGAAGCTTTCTTT. The chain uses TRBV30 and TRBJ1-1; TRBD1 is a possible D gene (6 bases). The V end lost 2 bases, the J end lost 4 bases, and 11 bases lay between the germline ends. There are 13 residues in the CDR3. Germline-derived CDR1 and CDR2 are GTSNPN and SVGIG (reference sequence). Combining the CDR3 with reference TRBV30 and TRBJ1-1 gives the whole variable domain SQTIHQWPATLVQPVGSPLSLECTVEGTSNPNLYWYRQAAGRGLQLLFYSVGIGQISSEVPQNLSASRPQDRQFILSSKKLLLSDSGFYLCAWSNIGGTEAFFGQGTRLTVV.

This clonotype was observed once. This chain links TRBV3-1 with TRBJ1-3, with D possibly matching TRBD1 (5 bases). The V and J ends lost 5 bases and 0 bases respectively, with 14 bases between them. Germline CDR1 reads LGHDT; CDR2 reads YNNKEL (reference sequence). The CDR3 covers 16 residues. In nucleotides, the CDR3 is TGTGCCAGCAGCACCGGGGCAGGCCTCTCTGGAAACACCATATATTTT. Translation: CASSTGAGLSGNTIYF.

This clonotype has at least ten counts. In DNA, the CDR3 is TGTGCCAGCAGCTTGGGGGTAGCGGGAGGGCCTAGCACAGATACGCAGTATTTT. Translation: CASSLGVAGGPSTDTQYF. This sequence joins TRBV12-3 or TRBV12-4 and TRBJ2-3; TRBD2 matches at 11 bases. After removal of 6 bases from V and 0 bases from J, the junction contained 11 bases not matched to a gene. There are 18 residues in the CDR3.

This rearrangement joins TRBV7-8 to TRBJ1-1; D may be TRBD1 (5 bases). V dropped 2 bases and J dropped 0 bases, with 13 bases sitting between them. CDR3 length: 16 residues. Germline V gene data show CDR1 as SGHVS and CDR2 as FQNEAQ. In DNA, the CDR3 is TGTGCCAGCAGCTTATTTGCAGGGACCATGAACACTGAAGCTTTCTTT. Translating it yields CASSLFAGTMNTEAFF.

This clonotype was picked up many times. This rearrangement joins TRBV24-1 to TRBJ2-3; TRBD1 matches 10 bases. CDR3 length: 17 residues. The V gene end was trimmed by 4 bases and the J gene end by 1 base; junction bases not matched to a gene: 7. Germline V lookup: CDR1 KGHDR, CDR2 SFDVKD. CDR3 nucleotides: TGTGCCACCAGTGAATTGCGACAGGGGGCTCGCACAGATACGCAGTATTTT. This encodes CATSELRQGARTDTQYF.

This clonotype was observed a handful of times. The rearrangement uses TRBV14 and TRBJ1-5; D unresolved. The CDR3 totals 8 residues. From germline, CDR1 is SGHDN and CDR2 FVKESK. The V and J ends lost 10 bases and 9 bases respectively, with 4 bases between them. CDR3 nucleotide sequence: TGTGCCATTCGGCCCCAGCATTTT. Its protein product is CAIRPQHF. Variable domain in full (rest from reference TRBV14 and TRBJ1-5): EAGVTQFPSHSVIEKGQTVTLRCDPISGHDNLYWYRRVMGKEIKFLLHFVKESKQDESGMPNNRFLAERTGGTYSTLKVQPAELEDSGVYFCAIRPQHFGDGTRLSIL.

The chain recombines TRBV4-1 with TRBJ2-7, with D maybe TRBD1 (5 bases). Germline loops: CDR1 MGHRA, CDR2 YSYEKL. This CDR3 has 14 residues. Trimming shortened V by 1 base and J by 4 bases, and 11 bases separated the two germline ends. The CDR3 DNA sequence: TGCGCCAGCAGCCAAGTCGCGACAGAATACGAGCAGTACTTC. Translated, it gives CASSQVATEYEQYF.

This clonotype was seen many times. This sequence joins TRBV5-1 and TRBJ1-2, with 8 nucleotides matching TRBD1. Trimming removed 1 base from V and 3 bases from J; junction bases left unmatched: 5. Germline CDR1 and CDR2: SGHRS and YFSETQ. The CDR3 spans 15 residues. This CDR3 reads CASSLTQGADYGYTF. The DNA for the CDR3 is TGCGCCAGCAGCTTGACGCAGGGGGCTGACTATGGCTACACCTTC.

This sequence joins TRBV7-2 and TRBJ2-5, with no clear D. The CDR3 has 13 amino acids. The V gene lost 2 bases and the J gene lost 2 bases, with 6 bases spanning the gap. CDR1 and CDR2 (germline): SGHTA, FQGNSA. The CDR3 sequence is CASSLKIQETQYF. The CDR3 nucleotides read TGTGCCAGCAGCTTAAAGATACAAGAGACCCAGTACTTC.

The V and J genes are TRBV4-2 and TRBJ1-2; the D is unclear. This CDR3 comprises 15 residues. Germline V gene lookup returns CDR1 LGHNA and CDR2 YNFKEQ. The germline V and J ends were trimmed by 0 bases and 2 bases, with 10 bases remaining between them. CDR3 DNA: TGTGCCAGCAGCCAAGAGGAAACCAGGAACTATGGCTACACCTTC. Protein product: CASSQEETRNYGYTF.

Concerning this clonotype itself: Just one base apart from a much larger clone, this may be a read error. The rearrangement uses TRBV2 and TRBJ2-7; 7 bases are shared with TRBD2. V gave up 7 bases and J gave up 9 bases; unmatched junction bases: 15. This CDR3 has 14 amino acids. Germline CDR1 reads SNHLY; CDR2 reads FYNNEI. Here the CDR3 reads CASKVIAGGHGQYF. Here the CDR3 DNA reads TGTGCCAGCAAGGTGATAGCGGGTGGTCACGGGCAGTACTTC.

This clonotype was seen at least ten times. This chain connects TRBV2 to TRBJ2-3; D possibly corresponds to TRBD2 (5 bases). CDR1 SNHLY and CDR2 FYNNEI come from the germline V gene. V lost 1 base to trimming and J lost 1 base, with 9 bases between them. The CDR3 is 15 residues long. The CDR3 region is CASSEGPRGTDTQYF. DNA of the CDR3: TGTGCCAGCAGTGAAGGGCCGCGGGGCACAGATACGCAGTATTTT.

The V gene is TRBV12-3 or TRBV12-4, the J gene TRBJ2-7, with D possibly TRBD1 on 5 matching bases. Trimming left V 3 bases short and J 6 bases short, with 12 bases between. The CDR3 is 13 amino acids. The CDR3 DNA follows: TGTGCCAGCAGTTTCCGCCAGGGCCGCGAGCAGTACTTC. Translated: CASSFRQGREQYF.

V gene TRBV15 combines with J gene TRBJ1-3, with no clear D. Trimming left V 4 bases short and J 0 bases short, with 10 bases between. CDR1 is LNHNV, CDR2 YYDKDF, per germline (reference sequence). This CDR3 region has 15 residues. CDR3 sequence reads: CATSTYETSGNTIYF. As DNA, the CDR3 is TGTGCCACCAGCACCTATGAGACCTCTGGAAACACCATATATTTT.